The sequence of this TCR beta chain was determined in a study of control samples from healthy donors and cancer patients. V was clipped by 6 bases and J by 6 bases, with 9 bases between them. The CDR3 length is 11 residues. Method: immunoSEQ multiplex PCR; TCRdb's copy keeps in-frame clones and lacks some. The sample has roughly 140,000 clones, 89% seen once. The source is a man younger than 45 in good health. Sequenced material: blood. This rearrangement joins TRBV12-3 or TRBV12-4 to TRBJ2-7; no clear D. The CDR3, as DNA: TGTGCCAGCAGCTCCCGGTCCGAGCAGTACTTC. Amino acid sequence: CASSSRSEQYF.